This T cell receptor (beta chain) originates from a study of early T cells in non-severe SARS-CoV-2 infection. At the level of the study: Bulk RNA from unsorted whole blood was sequenced; chains were unpaired.

Unique molecular identifiers were attached to individual cDNA molecules. One entry per CDR3 protein, called by TCRdb with MiXCR from the 5' RACE reads. This table has nearly 110,000 distinct CDR3 sequences, approximately 12% appearing once. Germline CDR1 is MNHEY and CDR2 is SMNVEV (reference sequence). The V gene lost 0 bases and the J gene lost 10 bases, with 12 bases spanning the gap. The CDR3 extends over 14 amino acids. The table lists this clonotype with many counts. The antigen is not known. Overall study results and limits: VDJdb matching favored anti-spike CD8 responses, missing private and CD4 specificities.

The sequenced sample consisted of whole blood. V is TRBV27 and J is TRBJ1-4, with D tentatively TRBD1 (5 bases). The origin of this receptor is an adult who was a healthcare worker with PCR-confirmed SARS-CoV-2 infection or an uninfected control (not recorded which). CDR3 nucleotide sequence: TGTGCCAGCAGTTTATCGAACGGGGGGAGAAAACTGTTTTTT. Translated, it gives CASSLSNGGRKLFF.